This TCR beta chain stems from a study of post-analysis software for immune sequencing data. The study's findings and limits: In multiple sclerosis, normalized Chao1 diversity was significantly below that of controls. About five TRBV segments, including TRBV5-6, TRBV5-1 and TRBV20-1, were more frequent in patients than controls. Samples sharing a preparation batch grouped tightly together when assessed by F measure.

Sequencing libraries made from TCR beta cDNA carried unique molecular identifiers. One entry per CDR3 protein, called by TCRdb with MiXCR from the PCR reads. The sample consists of under 200,000 distinct CDR3 sequences, around 36% of them appearing once. In this sample, this clonotype turned up many times. Its target is unknown. This CDR3 spans 13 amino acids. CDR1 and CDR2 from the germline V gene are SQVTM and ANQGSEA. V shed 5 bases, J shed 1 base, and the junction held 1 base outside the gene matches. The receptor was derived from a girl aged 10-17 years with multiple sclerosis. The chain is built from TRBV29-1 and TRBJ2-1, with 8 bases that match TRBD1. Sequencing was performed on blood, taken after autologous hematopoietic stem cell transplantation. Written as DNA, the CDR3 is TGCAGCGTTACAGGGGGGTCCTACAATGAGCAGTTCTTC. This sequence encodes CSVTGGSYNEQFF.